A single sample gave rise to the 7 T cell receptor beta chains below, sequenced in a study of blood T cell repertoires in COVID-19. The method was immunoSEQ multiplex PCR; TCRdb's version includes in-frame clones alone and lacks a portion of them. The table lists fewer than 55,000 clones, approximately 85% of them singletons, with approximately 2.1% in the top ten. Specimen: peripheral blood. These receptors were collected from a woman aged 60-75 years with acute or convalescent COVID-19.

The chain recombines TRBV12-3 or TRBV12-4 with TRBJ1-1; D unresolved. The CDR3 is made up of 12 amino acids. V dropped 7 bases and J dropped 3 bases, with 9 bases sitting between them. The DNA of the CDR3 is TGTGCCAGCATCACGGGGTACACTGAAGCTTTCTTT. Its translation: CASITGYTEAFF.

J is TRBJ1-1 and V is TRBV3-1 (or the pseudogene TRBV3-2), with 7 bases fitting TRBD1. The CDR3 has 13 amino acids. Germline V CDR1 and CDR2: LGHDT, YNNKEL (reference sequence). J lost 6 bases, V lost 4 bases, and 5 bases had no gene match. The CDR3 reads CASSRIGTAEAFF. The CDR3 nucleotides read TGTGCCAGCAGCCGCATCGGGACAGCTGAAGCTTTCTTT.

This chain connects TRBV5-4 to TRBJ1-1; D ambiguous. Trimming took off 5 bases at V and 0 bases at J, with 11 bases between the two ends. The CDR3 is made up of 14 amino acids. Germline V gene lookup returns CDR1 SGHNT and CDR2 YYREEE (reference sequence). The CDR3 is CASSQQQMNTEAFF. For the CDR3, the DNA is TGTGCCAGCAGTCAACAGCAAATGAACACTGAAGCTTTCTTT.

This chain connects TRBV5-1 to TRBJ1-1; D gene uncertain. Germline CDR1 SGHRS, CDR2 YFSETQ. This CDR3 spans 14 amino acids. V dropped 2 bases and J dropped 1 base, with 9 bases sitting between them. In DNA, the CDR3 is TGCGCCAGCAGCTTCCAACCAGGGAACACTGAAGCTTTCTTT. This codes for CASSFQPGNTEAFF.

CDR3 sequence: CASSPRQGQRDTQYF. The CDR3 DNA is TGTGCCAGCAGCCCTAGACAGGGTCAGAGAGATACGCAGTATTTT. The chain uses TRBV11-2 and TRBJ2-3; 7 positions match TRBD1. Per the germline V gene, CDR1 is SGHAT and CDR2 is FQNNGV. The CDR3 consists of 15 residues. V was clipped by 5 bases and J by 5 bases; unmatched bases: 10.

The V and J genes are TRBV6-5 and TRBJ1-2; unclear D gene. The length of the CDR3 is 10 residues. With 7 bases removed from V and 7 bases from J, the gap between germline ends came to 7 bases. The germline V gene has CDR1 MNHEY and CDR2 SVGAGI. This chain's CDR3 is CASKAGGYTF. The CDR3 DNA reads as TGTGCCAGCAAAGCCGGTGGCTACACCTTC.

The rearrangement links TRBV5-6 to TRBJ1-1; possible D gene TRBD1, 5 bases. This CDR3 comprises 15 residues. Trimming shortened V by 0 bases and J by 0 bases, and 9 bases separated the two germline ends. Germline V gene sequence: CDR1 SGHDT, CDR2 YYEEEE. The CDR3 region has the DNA TGTGCCAGCAGCTTGGCCCCAGGGCTGAACACTGAAGCTTTCTTT. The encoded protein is CASSLAPGLNTEAFF.